This T cell receptor beta chain was recovered during a study of blood T cell repertoires in COVID-19. Overall study: Sites across the United States, Italy and Spain contributed samples from acute and convalescent COVID-19. T cells, B-cell-depleted T cells, or PBMCs provided the cDNA or gDNA that served as material.

The method was immunoSEQ multiplex PCR; TCRdb's version includes in-frame clones alone and lacks a portion of them. This sample has more than 100,000 clones, with around 89% found just once. The TCR sequence derives from a man aged 50 to 60 with active or convalescent COVID-19. What was sequenced was peripheral blood.

The CDR3 here is CASSSPSGSRNEQFF. CDR3 nucleotides: TGTGCCAGCAGTTCCCCTAGCGGGAGCCGCAATGAGCAGTTCTTC. The gene calls are TRBV6-5 and TRBJ2-1, with 10 nucleotides matching TRBD2. CDR1 is MNHEY, CDR2 SVGAGI, per germline. J gave up 6 bases and V 4 bases, and 6 bases lay outside the gene matches. The CDR3 runs 15 residues.